The 17 T cell receptor beta chains listed next were all sequenced from one sample in a study of blood T cell repertoires in COVID-19. Method: immunoSEQ multiplex PCR; TCRdb's copy keeps in-frame clones and lacks some. The sample shows roughly 570,000 clones, around 90% of them seen only once. Sample: peripheral blood. The receptors originated from a woman in her fifties or sixties with COVID-19, enrolled during active disease.

The CDR3 nucleotides are TGCGCCAGCAGCCAAGAGTGGGGGCGGACAGGAGGCTACACCTTC. This gives the protein CASSQEWGRTGGYTF. J is TRBJ1-2 and V is TRBV4-1; 7 positions match TRBD1. Germline CDR1 reads MGHRA; CDR2 reads YSYEKL. The CDR3 is 15 amino acids. V trimming: 0 bases; J trimming: 8 bases; junction bases outside the gene matches: 9.

Only one count was recorded for this clone. The J gene is TRBJ1-5, the V gene TRBV2; 11 nucleotides match TRBD1. J gave up 4 bases and V 6 bases, and 2 bases lay outside the gene matches. The CDR3 totals 14 residues. Germline lookup yields CDR1 SNHLY and CDR2 FYNNEI. The CDR3 spells CASRGTGGNQPQHF. CDR3 sequence (DNA): TGTGCCAGCAGGGGGACAGGGGGTAATCAGCCCCAGCATTTT.

This chain connects TRBV6-4 to TRBJ1-6; possibly TRBD1 for D (5 bases). Germline-derived CDR1 and CDR2 are MRHNA and SNTAGT. V lost 0 bases to trimming and J lost 9 bases, with 9 bases between them. The CDR3 extends over 14 amino acids. CDR3: CASSDSSGGSPLHF. In nucleotides, the CDR3 is TGTGCCAGCAGTGACTCGAGCGGGGGTTCACCCCTCCACTTT.

The chain has TRBV27 and TRBJ2-3; TRBD2 might be the D (6 bases). Germline CDR1 and CDR2: MNHEY and SMNVEV (reference sequence). Trimming stripped 5 bases from V and 2 bases from J, with 20 bases between. The CDR3 is 17 amino acids. The CDR3 sequence: CASSVPGTPSSTDTQYF. The CDR3 coding sequence is TGTGCCAGCAGTGTCCCCGGGACTCCATCCTCCACAGATACGCAGTATTTT.

This clone was detected once. The genes are TRBV19 and TRBJ1-1; D gene unclear. The CDR3 sequence is 14 residues long. CDR1 LNHDA and CDR2 SQIVND come from the germline V gene (reference sequence). V was trimmed by 3 bases and J by 2 bases, leaving 10 bases between them. The CDR3 DNA sequence: TGTGCCAGTAGTATCACGGGTTTCAACACTGAAGCTTTCTTT. It codes for CASSITGFNTEAFF.

The chain employs TRBV6-5 and TRBJ1-2; D might be TRBD1 (5 bases). Trimming cost V 2 bases and J 6 bases, with 13 bases left between them. The germline CDR1 and CDR2 sequences are MNHEY and SVGAGI. This CDR3 region has 14 residues. CDR3 DNA sequence: TGTGCCAGCAGTTACGGTTTAGGGGAAAATGGCTACACCTTC. Encoded protein: CASSYGLGENGYTF.

Written as DNA, the CDR3 is TGTGCCAGCAGCTTAGGGGGCCGGTTGGACACCATATATTTT. It specifies CASSLGGRLDTIYF. The chain has TRBV7-8 and TRBJ1-3; maybe TRBD1 (5 bases). V was shortened by 1 base and J by 8 bases, with 12 bases between the two germline ends. CDR1 is SGHVS and CDR2 is FQNEAQ in the germline V gene. The CDR3 consists of 14 residues. The full variable domain, its missing parts supplied by reference TRBV7-8 and TRBJ1-3, is GAGVSQSPRYKVAKRGQDVALRCDPISGHVSLFWYQQALGQGPEFLTYFQNEAQLDKSGLPSDRFFAERPEGSVSTLKIQRTQQEDSAVYLCASSLGGRLDTIYFGEGSWLTVV.

The genes are TRBV15 and TRBJ2-1, with 7 nucleotides matching TRBD2. The CDR3 runs to 13 residues. Germline V gives CDR1 LNHNV, CDR2 YYDKDF (reference sequence). V was pared by 7 bases and J by 2 bases, with 2 bases of the junction left unmatched. The CDR3 region is CATTSGTYNEQFF. The CDR3 DNA reads as TGTGCCACCACTAGCGGAACCTACAATGAGCAGTTCTTC.

The chain combines TRBV11-2 with TRBJ2-2, with TRBD1 matching over 7 bases. The germline gives CDR1 SGHAT, CDR2 FQNNGV. The CDR3 sequence is 15 residues long. With 3 bases clipped from V and 4 bases from J, the junction kept 5 bases outside the gene matches. The CDR3 reads CASSFGQVPTGELFF. Here the CDR3 DNA reads TGTGCCAGCAGCTTTGGACAGGTCCCCACCGGGGAGCTGTTTTTT.

This chain connects TRBV4-1 to TRBJ1-2, with D tentatively TRBD1 (6 bases). This CDR3 has 14 residues. Germline CDR1 reads MGHRA; CDR2 reads YSYEKL. Trimming removed 4 bases at V and 2 bases at J, with 11 bases between. The CDR3 reads CASSPGQLNYGYTF. DNA of the CDR3: TGCGCCAGCAGCCCAGGACAGCTGAACTATGGCTACACCTTC.

The chain links TRBV12-5 to TRBJ2-6; tentative D call: TRBD2 (6 bases). Germline V lookup: CDR1 LGHNT, CDR2 FRNRAP. The V end was cut by 3 bases, the J end by 11 bases, with 11 bases between. This CDR3 comprises 13 residues. The CDR3 bases are TGTGCTAGTGGTTTCGGGACTCTGGACGTCCTGACTTTC. This translates into CASGFGTLDVLTF.

The chain combines TRBV9 with TRBJ1-6, with D possibly matching TRBD1 (5 bases). There are 17 residues in the CDR3. Germline V gene lookup returns CDR1 SGDLS and CDR2 YYNGEE. Trimming pared 0 bases from V and 2 bases from J, leaving 12 bases between. This CDR3 reads CASSVEQATTYNSPLHF. The CDR3 nucleotides read TGTGCCAGCAGCGTAGAACAGGCAACGACCTATAATTCACCCCTCCACTTT.

This clone was counted once. The chain has TRBV30 and TRBJ1-6; D perhaps matches TRBD1 (5 bases). The CDR3 is made up of 13 amino acids. V was trimmed by 2 bases and J by 10 bases, leaving 12 bases between them. Germline V lookup: CDR1 GTSNPN, CDR2 SVGIG (reference sequence). The CDR3 loop is CAWSLGRDSPLHF. The CDR3 DNA reads TGTGCCTGGAGTCTTGGGCGGGACTCACCCCTCCACTTT.

Here the CDR3 reads CASSRDRDTEAFF. In DNA, the CDR3 is TGTGCCAGCAGCCGCGACAGGGACACTGAAGCTTTCTTT. V gene TRBV3-1 (or the pseudogene TRBV3-2) combines with J gene TRBJ1-1, with 7 bases identical to TRBD1. Trimming took 4 bases from V and 3 from J; bases not matched to a gene: 2. There are 13 residues in the CDR3. Germline-derived CDR1 and CDR2 are LGHDT and YNNKEL (reference sequence).

The chain recombines TRBV27 with TRBJ2-5; 7 bases map to TRBD2. The V and J ends lost 2 bases and 5 bases, in that order; junction bases with no gene match: 2. Germline V gene sequence: CDR1 MNHEY, CDR2 SMNVEV (reference sequence). The CDR3 contains 13 residues. CDR3 loop: CASSLRGGETQYF. Here the CDR3 DNA reads TGTGCCAGCAGTTTACGGGGAGGGGAGACCCAGTACTTC.

The DNA for the CDR3 is TGTGCTAGTGGTTTGGTAAGTTGGGGTGGACAGGGAATCGACACTGAAGCTTTCTTT. Translated, it gives CASGLVSWGGQGIDTEAFF. This chain connects TRBV12-5 to TRBJ1-1; the match to TRBD1 covers 8 bases. V was clipped by 0 bases and J by 3 bases; unmatched bases: 15. This CDR3 has 19 amino acids. Per the germline V gene, CDR1 is LGHNT and CDR2 is FRNRAP.

The chain has TRBV6-5 and TRBJ1-2, with a tentative D call TRBD1 (6 bases). From germline, CDR1 is MNHEY and CDR2 SVGAGI. The ends were cut back, 7 bases at V and 7 bases at J, with 16 bases in the middle. CDR3 length: 13 amino acids. Here the CDR3 reads CASTSSRGSGYTF. The CDR3 DNA follows: TGTGCCAGCACCTCTAGCAGGGGCTCTGGCTACACCTTC.